The clone carrying this T cell receptor beta chain has only one observation. Its antigen remains unknown. With the Oncomine TCR Beta short-read assay, DNA from cultured CD4+ T cells was sequenced. Genomic DNA extraction was carried out from cultured CD4+ T cells. TCRdb passed the PCR reads through MiXCR, listing each CDR3 protein once. The sample lists under 30,000 distinct CDR3 sequences, 44% occurring once. Trimming took 5 bases from V and 5 from J; bases not matched to a gene: 8. CDR1 SNHLY and CDR2 FYNNEI come from the germline V gene. The CDR3 has 15 amino acids. This sample stems from a study of vaccination and CD4 T cells after COVID-19. As for the study in general: The study drew post-COVID samples a median 101 days after diagnosis (range 35 to 161). The authors exposed cells to overlapping spike peptides derived from SARS-CoV-2, HCoV-NL63, HCoV-OC43 and HCoV-229E. Each control culture was treated with a CEFX pool, an HIV-1 Nef pool, or no peptide.

The treatment here: approximately 11-day PBMC culture with coronavirus spike peptide pools or control peptides (ViraFEST assay). The genes are TRBV2 and TRBJ1-1; 10 bases map to TRBD1. The receptor's source is a human donor who received a COVID-19 vaccine. Sequenced here: CD4+ T cells from blood, cultured in vitro, sampled before SARS-CoV-2 vaccination. The DNA for the CDR3 is TGTGCCAGCAGTTTGACCGGGACAGGGGTGACTGAAGCTTTCTTT. Residues: CASSLTGTGVTEAFF.